Listed below are T cell receptor beta chains from one sample, sequenced in a study of identical twins. TCRdb recomputed calls from the 5' RACE reads with MiXCR, one row per CDR3 protein. The table records about 660,000 distinct CDR3 sequences, over 8.5% of them present only once. Separately, the same data were catalogued under a study of yellow fever vaccine responses in identical twins.

Sequencing input: PBMCs. All receptors derive from a woman aged 18-29 years in good health. CDR3s include the opening cysteine and the closing phenylalanine or tryptophan. D genes are given only for firm matches. Expanded clones are given a class, and other clones once, few, many or no size at all.

v_call: TRBV28; j_call: TRBJ2-1; clone_size: few; d_call: TRBD2; cdr3_aa: CASRTRTSGGRGFNEQFF; cdr3_nt: TGTGCCAGCAGAACAAGGACTAGCGGGGGGCGGGGGTTCAATGAGCAGTTCTTC
v_call: TRBV12-3/TRBV12-4; j_call: TRBJ2-5; clone_size: .; d_call: TRBD2; cdr3_aa: CASGSGTKQETQYF; cdr3_nt: TGTGCCAGCGGCTCCGGGACTAAACAAGAGACCCAGTACTTC
v_call: TRBV12-3/TRBV12-4; j_call: TRBJ1-2; clone_size: many; d_call: .; cdr3_aa: CAGPGPSSYYGYTF; cdr3_nt: TGTGCCGGACCAGGGCCGTCCAGTTACTATGGCTACACCTTC
v_call: TRBV9; j_call: TRBJ2-1; clone_size: many; d_call: .; cdr3_aa: CASSVATVGNEQFF; cdr3_nt: TGTGCCAGCAGCGTAGCGACAGTAGGCAATGAGCAGTTCTTC
v_call: TRBV12-3/TRBV12-4; j_call: TRBJ2-1; clone_size: many; d_call: TRBD2; cdr3_aa: CASSFAGETYNEQFF; cdr3_nt: TGTGCCAGCAGTTTTGCGGGGGAAACCTACAATGAGCAGTTCTTC
v_call: TRBV28; j_call: TRBJ2-7; clone_size: .; d_call: .; cdr3_aa: CASSLGGGMGTYEQYF; cdr3_nt: TGTGCCAGCAGTTTAGGAGGAGGTATGGGGACCTACGAGCAGTACTTC
v_call: TRBV10-3; j_call: TRBJ2-7; clone_size: .; d_call: .; cdr3_aa: CAISESAGGYSYEQYF; cdr3_nt: TGTGCCATCAGTGAGTCGGCCGGAGGTTACTCCTACGAGCAGTACTTC
v_call: TRBV12-3/TRBV12-4; j_call: TRBJ2-6; clone_size: few; d_call: .; cdr3_aa: CASSLADPLTF; cdr3_nt: TGTGCCAGCAGTTTAGCGGATCCCCTGACTTTC
v_call: TRBV9; j_call: TRBJ1-2; clone_size: many; d_call: .; cdr3_aa: CASSRNGYTF; cdr3_nt: TGTGCCAGCAGCCGCAATGGCTACACCTTC
v_call: TRBV20-1; j_call: TRBJ2-7; clone_size: .; d_call: .; cdr3_aa: CSASLSRDYEQYF; cdr3_nt: TGCAGTGCTAGCCTAAGTCGGGACTACGAGCAGTACTTC
v_call: TRBV6-5; j_call: TRBJ2-1; clone_size: few; d_call: .; cdr3_aa: CASSWAGRNEQFF; cdr3_nt: TGTGCCAGCAGTTGGGCGGGGCGTAATGAGCAGTTCTTC
v_call: TRBV5-1; j_call: TRBJ2-1; clone_size: few; d_call: .; cdr3_aa: CASISDLGNEQFF; cdr3_nt: TGCGCCAGCATTAGTGATTTGGGCAATGAGCAGTTCTTC
v_call: TRBV20-1; j_call: TRBJ2-7; clone_size: few; d_call: .; cdr3_aa: CSARDQFGGNFYEQYF; cdr3_nt: TGCAGTGCTAGAGATCAGTTTGGCGGGAACTTCTACGAGCAGTACTTC
v_call: TRBV24-1; j_call: TRBJ2-1; clone_size: .; d_call: TRBD2; cdr3_aa: CATSDLPLASGRDNEQFF; cdr3_nt: TGTGCCACCAGTGATTTGCCTCTGGCTAGCGGGAGGGACAATGAGCAGTTCTTC
v_call: TRBV5-1; j_call: TRBJ2-2; clone_size: .; d_call: .; cdr3_aa: CASSLNIANTGELFF; cdr3_nt: TGCGCCAGCAGCTTGAACATAGCGAACACCGGGGAGCTGTTTTTT
v_call: TRBV4-3; j_call: TRBJ2-3; clone_size: many; d_call: TRBD1; cdr3_aa: CASSQDRGVGTQYF; cdr3_nt: TGCGCCAGCAGCCAGGACAGGGGGGTAGGGACGCAGTATTTT
v_call: TRBV18; j_call: TRBJ2-7; clone_size: few; d_call: .; cdr3_aa: CASSPRGAVGEQYF; cdr3_nt: TGTGCCAGCTCACCCAGGGGGGCGGTAGGCGAGCAGTACTTC
v_call: TRBV28; j_call: TRBJ2-7; clone_size: few; d_call: TRBD2; cdr3_aa: CASGRPGLLAGAFYEQYF; cdr3_nt: TGTGCCAGCGGTAGACCGGGACTACTAGCGGGCGCTTTTTACGAGCAGTACTTC
v_call: TRBV11-2; j_call: TRBJ2-1; clone_size: few; d_call: .; cdr3_aa: CASGKPRLSSYNEQFF; cdr3_nt: TGTGCCAGCGGCAAACCCCGGCTTAGCTCCTACAATGAGCAGTTCTTC
v_call: TRBV20-1; j_call: TRBJ2-3; clone_size: many; d_call: TRBD2; cdr3_aa: CSARDYLITDTQYF; cdr3_nt: TGCAGTGCTCGGGACTACCTCATCACAGATACGCAGTATTTT
v_call: TRBV7-9; j_call: TRBJ2-5; clone_size: .; d_call: .; cdr3_aa: CASSATSRETQYF; cdr3_nt: TGTGCCAGCAGTGCAACCTCCCGGGAGACCCAGTACTTC
v_call: TRBV9; j_call: TRBJ1-2; clone_size: few; d_call: TRBD1; cdr3_aa: CASSVLEGAGGYTF; cdr3_nt: TGTGCCAGCAGCGTCCTAGAGGGGGCGGGCGGCTACACCTTC
v_call: TRBV4-2; j_call: TRBJ2-3; clone_size: .; d_call: TRBD2; cdr3_aa: CASSQDRAGSTDTQYF; cdr3_nt: TGTGCCAGCAGCCAAGATCGAGCGGGGAGCACAGATACGCAGTATTTT
v_call: TRBV27; j_call: TRBJ2-7; clone_size: .; d_call: TRBD1; cdr3_aa: CASRMTGTYEQYF; cdr3_nt: TGTGCCAGCAGGATGACAGGGACCTACGAGCAGTACTTC
v_call: TRBV20-1; j_call: TRBJ2-2; clone_size: few; d_call: TRBD2; cdr3_aa: CSARRLAGATGELFF; cdr3_nt: TGCAGTGCTAGAAGACTAGCGGGAGCGACCGGGGAGCTGTTTTTT
v_call: TRBV7-8; j_call: TRBJ2-1; clone_size: many; d_call: .; cdr3_aa: CASSSDLLVGSNNEQFF; cdr3_nt: TGTGCCAGCAGCTCGGACCTTCTAGTGGGTAGTAACAATGAGCAGTTCTTC
v_call: TRBV12-3/TRBV12-4; j_call: TRBJ2-3; clone_size: few; d_call: .; cdr3_aa: CASSPGPRGTDTQYF; cdr3_nt: TGTGCCAGCAGTCCCGGGCCTCGGGGCACAGATACGCAGTATTTT
v_call: TRBV9; j_call: TRBJ2-1; clone_size: few; d_call: .; cdr3_aa: CASSVALGAYNEQFF; cdr3_nt: TGTGCCAGCAGCGTAGCTCTTGGAGCCTACAATGAGCAGTTCTTC
v_call: TRBV7-2; j_call: TRBJ2-7; clone_size: few; d_call: .; cdr3_aa: CASSLVGVSRRTYEQYF; cdr3_nt: TGTGCCAGCAGCTTAGTTGGGGTGAGCAGGAGAACCTACGAGCAGTACTTC
v_call: TRBV20-1; j_call: TRBJ2-5; clone_size: many; d_call: TRBD2; cdr3_aa: CSASSPGLASETQYF; cdr3_nt: TGCAGTGCTAGTTCTCCGGGACTAGCCTCAGAGACCCAGTACTTC
v_call: TRBV25-1; j_call: TRBJ2-6; clone_size: few; d_call: .; cdr3_aa: CASSPQGLSSGANVLTF; cdr3_nt: TGTGCCAGCAGTCCACAGGGTCTTTCCTCTGGGGCCAACGTCCTGACTTTC
v_call: TRBV5-6; j_call: TRBJ2-7; clone_size: many; d_call: TRBD1; cdr3_aa: CASTQSSGTGDKLEQYF; cdr3_nt: TGTGCCAGCACCCAATCTTCTGGGACAGGGGACAAATTGGAGCAGTACTTC
v_call: TRBV19; j_call: TRBJ2-3; clone_size: .; d_call: .; cdr3_aa: CASTGGRTDTQYF; cdr3_nt: TGTGCCAGTACTGGGGGACGCACAGATACGCAGTATTTT
v_call: TRBV5-1; j_call: TRBJ1-6; clone_size: .; d_call: TRBD1; cdr3_aa: CASSQRQGLNSPLHF; cdr3_nt: TGCGCCAGCAGCCAGAGACAGGGACTGAATTCACCCCTCCACTTT
v_call: TRBV3-1; j_call: TRBJ1-1; clone_size: few; d_call: .; cdr3_aa: CASSQDIRQRNTEAFF; cdr3_nt: TGTGCCAGCAGCCAAGATATTCGACAGAGGAACACTGAAGCTTTCTTT
v_call: TRBV6-1; j_call: TRBJ1-5; clone_size: many; d_call: TRBD1; cdr3_aa: CASSPQGGADQPQHF; cdr3_nt: TGTGCCAGCAGCCCACAGGGGGGGGCGGATCAGCCCCAGCATTTT
v_call: TRBV7-6; j_call: TRBJ2-3; clone_size: .; d_call: .; cdr3_aa: CASSLDWGRTDTQYF; cdr3_nt: TGTGCCAGCAGCTTAGACTGGGGCAGGACAGATACGCAGTATTTT
v_call: TRBV4-2; j_call: TRBJ1-2; clone_size: few; d_call: TRBD1; cdr3_aa: CASSQDWTGGYGYTF; cdr3_nt: TGTGCCAGCAGCCAAGATTGGACAGGGGGCTATGGCTACACCTTC
v_call: TRBV7-6; j_call: TRBJ2-3; clone_size: many; d_call: TRBD2; cdr3_aa: CASSSSSGRGANTQYF; cdr3_nt: TGTGCCAGCAGCTCATCTAGCGGGAGGGGGGCTAATACGCAGTATTTT
v_call: TRBV20-1; j_call: TRBJ2-1; clone_size: .; d_call: TRBD2; cdr3_aa: CSARNPNGGVYNEQFF; cdr3_nt: TGCAGTGCTAGAAACCCCAACGGGGGGGTATACAATGAGCAGTTCTTC
v_call: TRBV27; j_call: TRBJ2-5; clone_size: many; d_call: TRBD2; cdr3_aa: CASSFRGTSGTTQYF; cdr3_nt: TGTGCCAGCAGTTTCCGAGGGACTAGCGGGACGACCCAGTACTTC
v_call: TRBV21-1; j_call: TRBJ2-4; clone_size: few; d_call: .; cdr3_aa: CASTDKGHQILAKNIQYF; cdr3_nt: TGTGCCAGCACCGATAAGGGACATCAGATTTTAGCCAAAAACATTCAGTACTTC
v_call: TRBV27; j_call: TRBJ2-1; clone_size: .; d_call: TRBD2; cdr3_aa: CASNPGRAHNDEQFF; cdr3_nt: TGTGCCAGCAATCCAGGGAGGGCCCATAACGATGAGCAGTTCTTC